The rows below give T cell receptor beta chains drawn from one sample of a study of T cell responses to AZD1222 COVID-19 vaccine. TCRdb's table, derived via immunoSEQ multiplex PCR, lists solely in-frame clones and lacks some. This sample has some 170,000 clones; approximately 91% occur once, and the top ten carry around 1.6%. The input for sequencing was peripheral blood, taken on day 0 of AZD1222 vaccination. Every receptor here comes from an adult in good health. Each CDR3 is given with its conserved first and last residue. A D gene is named only where the DNA matches it firmly. Clone size is stated in some rows and not others, as once, few, many or a class when expanded.

TRBD1 TRBJ2-1 TRBV5-1 few TGCGCCAGCAGCCATGGACAGGGGGCAAATGAGCAGTTCTTC CASSHGQGANEQFF
NA TRBJ1-1 TRBV6-1 NA TGTGCCAGCAGTGAAGGGACGGGCTACACTGAAGCTTTCTTT CASSEGTGYTEAFF
NA TRBJ1-2 TRBV10-3 NA TGTGCCATCAGTCTAGGAGGGGCTGGATACTATGGCTACACCTTC CAISLGGAGYYGYTF
NA TRBJ1-5 TRBV10-3 NA TGTGCCATCAGTGAGTCATATGATCAGCCCCAGCATTTT CAISESYDQPQHF
NA TRBJ2-5 TRBV24-1 NA TGTGCCACCAGTAACGGGGGCCCGGAGACCCAGTACTTC CATSNGGPETQYF
NA TRBJ1-6 TRBV7-9 NA TGTGCCAGCAGCTTAGCTCCGTATTCACCCCTCCACTTT CASSLAPYSPLHF
NA TRBJ2-1 TRBV4-2 NA TGTGCCAGCAGCCAAGATTCCCCGGGGGAGCAGTTCTTC CASSQDSPGEQFF
NA TRBJ1-4 TRBV7-8 few TGTGCCAGCAGCTTAGATCAGGGACGGGAAGAAAAACTGTTTTTT CASSLDQGREEKLFF
TRBD1 TRBJ2-2 TRBV19 NA TGTGCCAGTAGTATACTTCCCGGGACAGGGTCCACCGGGGAGCTGTTTTTT CASSILPGTGSTGELFF
TRBD1 TRBJ1-2 TRBV19 NA TGTGCCGGGGGACAGGTCGGCTATGGCTACACCTTC CAGGQVGYGYTF
TRBD1 TRBJ1-1 TRBV29-1 NA TGCAGCGCTGAACCGGGACAGGGATCGAGTGAAGCTTTCTTT CSAEPGQGSSEAFF
TRBD2 TRBJ2-3 TRBV30 NA TGTGCCTGGAGAGCACTAGCGGGAGATGAGGATACGCAGTATTTT CAWRALAGDEDTQYF
NA TRBJ1-1 TRBV9 NA TGTGCCAGCAGCGTAGTTCAGGGAGGTGAAGCTTTCTTT CASSVVQGGEAFF
NA TRBJ2-1 TRBV30 NA TGTGCCTGGAGTGTACGAGGTCAAGGGGATGAGCAGTTCTTC CAWSVRGQGDEQFF
TRBD2 TRBJ2-2 TRBV27 NA TGTGCCAGCAGTCCCCGGGGGGCCGGGGAGCTGTTTTTT CASSPRGAGELFF
TRBD1 TRBJ1-1 TRBV7-2 NA TGTGCCAGCAGCGTCGACAGGGTGAACACTGAAGCTTTCTTT CASSVDRVNTEAFF